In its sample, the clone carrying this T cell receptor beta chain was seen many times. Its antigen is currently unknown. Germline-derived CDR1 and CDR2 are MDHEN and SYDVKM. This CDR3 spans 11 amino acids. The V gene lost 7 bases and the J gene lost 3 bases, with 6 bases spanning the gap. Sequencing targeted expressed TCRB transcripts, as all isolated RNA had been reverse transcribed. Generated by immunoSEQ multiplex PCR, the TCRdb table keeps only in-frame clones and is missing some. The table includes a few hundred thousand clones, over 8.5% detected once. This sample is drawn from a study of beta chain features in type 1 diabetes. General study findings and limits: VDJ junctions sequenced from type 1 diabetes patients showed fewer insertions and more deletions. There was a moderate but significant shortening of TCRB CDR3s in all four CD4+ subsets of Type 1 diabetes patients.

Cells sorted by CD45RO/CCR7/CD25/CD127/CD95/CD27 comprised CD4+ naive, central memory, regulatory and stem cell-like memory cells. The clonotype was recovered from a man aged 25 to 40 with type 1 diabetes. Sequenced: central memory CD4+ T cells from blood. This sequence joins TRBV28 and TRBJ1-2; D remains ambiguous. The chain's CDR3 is CASNGYYGYTF. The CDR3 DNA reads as TGTGCCAGCAATGGGTACTATGGCTACACCTTC.